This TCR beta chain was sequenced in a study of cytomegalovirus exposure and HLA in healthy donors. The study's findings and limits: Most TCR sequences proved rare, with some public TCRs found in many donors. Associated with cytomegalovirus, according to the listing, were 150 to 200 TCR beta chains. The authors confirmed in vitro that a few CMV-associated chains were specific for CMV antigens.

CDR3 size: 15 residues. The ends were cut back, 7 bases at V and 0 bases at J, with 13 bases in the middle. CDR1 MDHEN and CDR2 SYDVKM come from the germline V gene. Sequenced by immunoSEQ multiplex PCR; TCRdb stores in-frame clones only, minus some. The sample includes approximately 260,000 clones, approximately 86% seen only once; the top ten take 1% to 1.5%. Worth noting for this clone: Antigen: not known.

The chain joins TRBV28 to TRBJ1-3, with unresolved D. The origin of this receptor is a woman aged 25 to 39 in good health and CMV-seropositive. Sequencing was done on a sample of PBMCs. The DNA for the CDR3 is TGTGCCAGCACCAAACTCCGGAGCTCTGGAAACACCATATATTTT. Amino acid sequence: CASTKLRSSGNTIYF.